This TCR beta chain was identified in a study of beta chain features in type 1 diabetes. This clone was detected a few times. The germline CDR1 and CDR2 sequences are SGHVS and FQNEAQ. V dropped 5 bases and J dropped 4; count of bases not matched to a gene: 9. The CDR3 is 15 amino acids. The isolated RNA, all of it, was reverse transcribed, so expressed TCRB transcripts were what got sequenced. The repertoire was sequenced with immunoSEQ multiplex PCR; TCRdb's copy has only in-frame clones and lacks some. The sample includes around 200,000 clones, roughly an eighth of them seen just once. The sequence was collected from a woman in her late teens or twenties in good health. The chain employs TRBV7-8 and TRBJ1-1; 8 bases align to TRBD1. Sequencing input: central memory CD4+ T cells from blood. In DNA form, the CDR3 reads TGTGCCAGCAGCCCGAGGACAGGGTCGAGCACTGAAGCTTTCTTT. This codes for CASSPRTGSSTEAFF.